The 18 T cell receptor beta chains in this list originate from one sample, sequenced in a study of blood T cells in healthy people across ages. PCR was performed a second time for about 7 to 11 cycles using a sample-barcoded 5' primer and a J-beta primer mix. One entry per CDR3 protein, called by TCRdb with MiXCR from the 5' RACE reads. The table lists over 300,000 distinct CDR3 sequences, approximately 51% of them singletons. Specimen: blood. These TCRs come from a man between 60 and 75 years old in good health.

The chain recombines TRBV28 with TRBJ1-1; maybe TRBD1 (6 bases). CDR1 MDHEN and CDR2 SYDVKM come from the germline V gene. The V and J ends lost 3 bases and 0 bases respectively, with 17 bases between them. CDR3 length: 17 residues. The CDR3 region is CASSLRGGGGVNTEAFF. In DNA form, the CDR3 reads TGTGCCAGCAGTTTGAGGGGCGGAGGGGGGGTGAACACTGAAGCTTTCTTT. The full variable domain, its missing parts supplied by reference TRBV28 and TRBJ1-1, is DVKVTQSSRYLVKRTGEKVFLECVQDMDHENMFWYRQDPGLGLRLIYFSYDVKMKEKGDIPEGYSVSREKKERFSLILESASTNQTSMYLCASSLRGGGGVNTEAFFGQGTRLTVV.

This clonotype was recorded a few times. This chain links TRBV5-8 with TRBJ2-7; D possibly corresponds to TRBD2 (5 bases). CDR1 is SGHTS and CDR2 is YDEGEE in the germline V gene. Trimming stripped 6 bases from V and 1 base from J, with 17 bases between. CDR3 length equals 15 residues. CDR3 residues: CASTDRTRTSYEQYF. The CDR3 bases are TGTGCCAGCACCGATCGAACGAGGACTTCCTACGAGCAGTACTTC.

This clonotype occurred once. The CDR3 coding sequence is TGTGCCAGCAGTCACCGCCGGCGGTGGAACTATGGCTACACCTTC. Residues: CASSHRRRWNYGYTF. The chain couples TRBV6-6 to TRBJ1-2; D ambiguous. Germline CDR1 is MNHNY and CDR2 is SVGAGI (reference sequence). CDR3 size: 15 residues. Trimming shortened V by 5 bases and J by 2 bases, and 15 bases separated the two germline ends.

This rearrangement joins TRBV12-3 or TRBV12-4 to TRBJ2-7, with no clear D. V lost 4 bases and J lost 9, with 16 bases in between. This CDR3 comprises 13 residues. The CDR3 spells CASSSFGPPGQYF. The CDR3 coding sequence is TGTGCCAGCAGTTCTTTCGGACCTCCAGGGCAGTACTTC.

The CDR3 nucleotides are TGTGCCAGCCTTGGACAGGGTTTTGTTGCTGAAGCTTTCTTT. The encoded protein is CASLGQGFVAEAFF. The chain links TRBV6-1 to TRBJ1-1; TRBD1 matches at 8 bases. V trimming: 8 bases; J trimming: 6 bases; junction bases outside the gene matches: 11. The CDR3 contains 14 residues. CDR1 is MNHNS and CDR2 is SASEGT in the germline V gene.

V and J are TRBV12-5 and TRBJ1-2; D might be TRBD1 (6 bases). Trimming cost V 6 bases and J 2 bases, with 19 bases left between them. The length of the CDR3 is 16 residues. CDR1 is LGHNT and CDR2 is FRNRAP in the germline V gene. This chain's CDR3 is CASGIWGAGANYGYTF. The CDR3 region has the DNA TGTGCTAGTGGCATATGGGGGGCAGGGGCCAACTATGGCTACACCTTC.

The sample holds a few counts of this clonotype. The chain joins TRBV6-1 to TRBJ1-2; 9 nucleotides line up with TRBD1. The CDR3 is 13 residues long. Unmatched junction bases numbered 2, after V lost 4 bases and J lost 5 bases. Per germline, CDR1 MNHNS and CDR2 SASEGT. CDR3 DNA: TGTGCCAGCAGTGCCGGGACAGGGTATGGCTACACCTTC. Encoded protein: CASSAGTGYGYTF.

The chain links TRBV28 to TRBJ1-5; a weak D match, TRBD1 (6 bases). V gave up 7 bases and J gave up 6 bases, with 16 bases separating them. The CDR3 runs to 14 residues. Germline V gene data show CDR1 as MDHEN and CDR2 as SYDVKM. The CDR3 here is CASTVSGVSQPQHF. DNA of the CDR3: TGTGCCAGCACAGTTTCAGGGGTAAGTCAGCCCCAGCATTTT.

This sequence joins TRBV12-3 or TRBV12-4 and TRBJ2-1; possibly TRBD2 for D (6 bases). CDR3 length equals 13 residues. V lost 6 bases and J 13 bases, leaving 19 bases between the germline ends. The CDR3, as DNA: TGTGCCAGCAGCCCACGGCTCGGAGGGACCCAGTTCTTC. Protein: CASSPRLGGTQFF.

The chain employs TRBV7-9 and TRBJ1-2; 8 positions agree with TRBD1. This CDR3 is 14 amino acids long. Per germline, CDR1 SEHNR and CDR2 FQNEAQ (reference sequence). The J segment lost 3 bases and the V segment lost 5 bases, leaving 5 bases of the junction unmatched. The CDR3 sequence: CASSAWTGYYGYTF. CDR3 bases: TGTGCCAGCAGCGCATGGACAGGGTACTATGGCTACACCTTC.

V is TRBV20-1 and J is TRBJ1-4; the D is unclear. Germline V lookup: CDR1 DFQATT, CDR2 SNEGSKA (reference sequence). Trimming cost V 4 bases and J 8 bases, with 17 bases left between them. The CDR3 length is 14 residues. The DNA of the CDR3 is TGCAGTGCTACTCATGACCGGGCGGGAGAAAAACTGTTTTTT. This translates into CSATHDRAGEKLFF.

The V and J genes are TRBV24-1 and TRBJ2-2; possible D gene TRBD1, 5 bases. Between the trimmed V and J ends, which lost 10 bases and 1 base, there was a span of 9 bases. There are 13 residues in the CDR3. Germline CDR1 and CDR2: KGHDR and SFDVKD. Written as DNA, the CDR3 is TGTGCCACAGGGGAAGAGAACACCGGGGAGCTGTTTTTT. Residues: CATGEENTGELFF.

This clonotype was seen a handful of times. The chain links TRBV10-3 to TRBJ2-1, with D perhaps matching TRBD1 or TRBD2 (5 bases each). V lost 3 bases and J 6 bases, leaving 18 bases between the germline ends. The CDR3 runs 16 residues. Per the germline V gene, CDR1 is ENHRY and CDR2 is SYGVKD. In DNA, the CDR3 is TGTGCCATCAGTGAAAGGGACGGTCGAATCATCAATGAGCAGTTCTTC. Residues: CAISERDGRIINEQFF.

This chain links TRBV27 with TRBJ2-1, with D possibly TRBD2 on 6 matching bases. The V end was cut by 1 base, the J end by 5 bases, with 9 bases between. The CDR3 covers 14 residues. Per germline, CDR1 MNHEY and CDR2 SMNVEV (reference sequence). CDR3 protein: CASSLYWGDNEQFF. CDR3 bases: TGTGCCAGCAGTTTATATTGGGGGGACAATGAGCAGTTCTTC.

This clonotype was seen only once. The chain employs TRBV5-1 and TRBJ2-7; D uncertain. V was shortened by 0 bases and J by 6 bases, with 10 bases between the two germline ends. This CDR3 region has 13 residues. CDR1 SGHRS and CDR2 YFSETQ come from the germline V gene. CDR3 protein: CASSLGFRGEQYF. The CDR3 nucleotides are TGCGCCAGCAGCTTGGGTTTTAGAGGCGAGCAGTACTTC.

This clonotype appeared a single time. The V and J genes are TRBV30 and TRBJ1-2; D is unresolved. The CDR3 has 11 amino acids. The germline V gene has CDR1 GTSNPN and CDR2 SVGIG (reference sequence). Trimming took 5 bases from V and 4 from J, leaving 8 bases between them. CDR3 sequence reads: CAWRNLYGYTF. The CDR3 nucleotides read TGTGCCTGGCGGAATCTCTATGGCTACACCTTC.

The V call is TRBV7-9, the J call TRBJ2-1, with D possibly matching TRBD2 (6 bases). There are 15 residues in the CDR3. V lost 5 bases to trimming and J lost 7 bases, with 18 bases between them. Germline V gene sequence: CDR1 SEHNR, CDR2 FQNEAQ (reference sequence). CDR3 sequence reads: CASSPPGGVQNEQFF. CDR3 coding DNA: TGTGCCAGCAGCCCCCCCGGGGGAGTTCAGAATGAGCAGTTCTTC.

The rearrangement links TRBV4-3 to TRBJ2-7, with 9 bases lining up with TRBD2. J lost 6 bases, V lost 2 bases, and 8 bases had no gene match. CDR3 length equals 15 residues. The germline gives CDR1 LGHNA, CDR2 YSLEER. The CDR3 DNA sequence: TGCGCCAGCAGCCAAAATAGCGGGAGCCCAGTCGAGCAGTACTTC. It codes for CASSQNSGSPVEQYF.